The rows below give T cell receptor beta chains drawn from one sample of a study of regulatory T cells in long-lasting Graves disease. MiXCR, applied by TCRdb to the multiplex PCR reads, yields one record per CDR3 protein. The profile shows approximately 400,000 distinct CDR3 sequences, approximately 16% of them singletons. These data were also reused for a study on T cells in Graves' hyperthyroidism and ophthalmopathy.

The sample here was peripheral blood mononuclear cells (PBMCs), taken at new diagnosis, from a patient treated with antithyroid drugs. The receptors here all came from a woman aged 40 to 50 with Graves disease. Each CDR3 is given with its conserved first and last residue. The order of the fields is J gene, V gene, clone size, D gene, CDR3 protein, CDR3 DNA. The D gene is left open where the match is weak. Expanded clones are given a class, and other clones once, few, many or no size at all.

TRBJ1-5	TRBV2	many	NA	CASTRMRNQPQHF	TGTGCCAGCACACGGATGCGCAATCAGCCCCAGCATTTT
TRBJ2-1	TRBV19	few	NA	CASSGSQRGEQFF	TGTGCCAGTTCCGGGTCGCAACGGGGTGAGCAGTTCTTC
TRBJ2-6	TRBV12-3/TRBV12-4	many	NA	CASSFRGFFEGSGANVLTF	TGTGCCAGCAGTTTTCGGGGGTTTTTTGAGGGTTCTGGGGCCAACGTCCTGACTTTC
TRBJ2-1	TRBV5-1	many	NA	CASSYGAYNEQFF	TGTGCCAGCAGTTACGGGGCTTACAATGAGCAGTTCTTC
TRBJ2-7	TRBV19	many	NA	CASSIKAAYEQYF	TGTGCCAGTAGTATAAAAGCCGCCTACGAGCAGTACTTC
TRBJ2-1	TRBV7-3	many	NA	CASSPRWTLIYNEQFF	TGTGCCAGCAGCCCCCGATGGACCCTTATCTACAATGAGCAGTTCTTC
TRBJ2-4	TRBV12-3/TRBV12-4	many	TRBD1	CASSLYGEGAAKNIQYF	TGTGCCAGCAGTTTATATGGTGAGGGGGCGGCCAAAAACATTCAGTACTTC
TRBJ2-5	TRBV12-5	many	TRBD2	CATKVGLAGLQETQYF	TGTGCTACCAAGGTGGGACTAGCGGGTCTTCAAGAGACCCAGTACTTC
TRBJ2-2	TRBV10-1	NA	NA	CASSDRRRGYTGELFF	TGCGCCAGCAGTGATCGTCGGAGAGGGTACACCGGGGAGCTGTTTTTT
TRBJ2-5	TRBV5-6	NA	TRBD1	CASSRDRWGTQYF	TGTGCCAGCAGTCGGGACAGGTGGGGGACCCAGTACTTC
TRBJ2-3	TRBV19	many	NA	CASSMGPLMQSADTQYF	TGTGCCAGTAGTATGGGACCGCTAATGCAGTCGGCAGATACGCAGTATTTT
TRBJ2-5	TRBV7-8	many	NA	CASSPAQGWETQYF	TGTGCCAGCAGCCCGGCCCAGGGCTGGGAGACCCAGTACTTC
TRBJ1-2	TRBV5-5	NA	TRBD1	CASSLRRGRDYGYTF	TGTGCCAGCAGCTTGCGCAGGGGGCGCGACTATGGCTACACCTTC
TRBJ2-7	TRBV28	few	NA	CASSSGTGDEQYF	TGTGCCAGCAGTTCCGGGACGGGGGACGAGCAGTACTTC
TRBJ2-7	TRBV29-1	few	NA	CRPTLGSDEQYF	TGCAGACCGACCCTAGGGAGCGACGAGCAGTACTTC
TRBJ2-1	TRBV10-3	many	TRBD2	CAIKNGTSGNNEQFF	TGTGCCATCAAGAACGGGACTAGCGGCAACAATGAGCAGTTCTTC
TRBJ2-7	TRBV10-3	many	NA	CAISPQGFQSSYEQYF	TGTGCCATCAGCCCGCAGGGGTTCCAAAGCTCCTACGAGCAGTACTTC
TRBJ2-2	TRBV14	few	NA	CASSQLGPSAGELFF	TGTGCCAGCAGCCAGTTAGGGCCTTCCGCCGGGGAGCTGTTTTTT